This record concerns one T cell receptor (beta chain) sequence. Its antigen is still unknown. No base quality information exists; no much larger clone differs at one position. The CDR3 runs 15 residues from the cysteine to the phenylalanine. Just CDR3 DNA is preserved here, 45 bases in frame from base 1. Per the germline V gene, SGHVS is the CDR1 and FNYEAQ is the CDR2. V is pared back by 6 bases and J by 0 bases, with 9 bases lying between the germline termini. This sample was included in a study of cytomegalovirus exposure and HLA in healthy donors listed by TCRdb under 2017. With regard to the full study: In an earlier analysis of fewer than 750 of the donors, about 270 Gb of sequence data and 120 million or so unique TCR beta sequences from about 179 million T cells were reported. Roughly 5 DR-DQ haplotypes were handled as single units for association and clustering, since linkage in the cohort was strong. HLA typing included class I and class II loci at four-digit resolution. The study profiled the T cell repertoires of approximately 700 subjects by immunosequencing and related them to cytomegalovirus serostatus. High-throughput TCR immunosequencing, statistical association of individual TCRs with disease status, and machine learning were combined to predict cytomegalovirus infection status. Every repertoire in the discovery cohort had been generated on one and the same sequencing platform. Among about 390 genotyped donors of the cohort, an average of roughly 240,000 unique TCR beta nucleotide sequences were sequenced per donor, 15% to 20% of them non-productive. A later genetic analysis used genome-wide SNP genotypes for about 55% of the 666 donors, treating that subset as a discovery cohort. A later analysis re-analyzed previously published TCR beta repertoires from 500 to 700 donors and added high-resolution HLA genotyping to study TCR occurrence patterns. A separate validation cohort of approximately 120 different subjects was used in addition to the roughly 700-subject first cohort. An earlier analysis of 587 of the donors applied high-throughput TCR beta sequencing to assess whether each TCR beta V gene segment acted as functional or pseudogenic. The later analysis used no new phenotypic data to find candidate immune exposures, relying instead on TCR beta sequences and their occurrence across donors. Donor age, sex, ethnicity and CMV serostatus were collected together with the repertoire data. The genetic ancestry cluster associated with self-reported Caucasian donors included about four fifths of the roughly 380 genotyped donors. Typing coverage differed by locus: A, B, C, DRB1 and DQB1 were typed in roughly 620-640 donors, DQA1 in about 500, DPA1 in around 610, and DPB1 in about 450. The aim of the study was to test whether cataloging public T cell receptors could identify signatures of past pathogen exposure. An early release covering 550 to 650 HLA-typed donors comprised around 300 gigabases of sequencing data and 85 million to 100 million unique TCR sequences. What the authors observed across the whole study: Because the 87-base-pair reads could not distinguish some IMGT-functional V segments, including TRBV6-2 and TRBV6-3, those segments were excluded. Most TCR sequences were observed very rarely across donors, whereas some public TCRs were present in many individuals. The study listed around 160 TCR beta chains as associated with cytomegalovirus. An earlier analysis of approximately 600 of the donors showed that most TCR beta V segments appeared in productive rearrangements either about 87% or about 30% of the time, which broadly matched IMGT annotations. CMV serostatus was the only immune exposure information available for the cohort. A further reported finding was that TCR beta sequences accurately predicted the HLA-A and HLA-B alleles for most subjects in the first cohort. A cluster of highly shared sequence variants was judged likely to represent a technical artifact of the sequencing pipeline. According to a later analysis, most CMV-associated TCR beta chains appeared to be HLA-restricted, and the HLA associations seemed to be driven largely by CMV exposure. According to a later analysis, TCR association rates differed among HLA loci, with DRB1 alleles showing the most associated TCRs and HLA-C alleles showing the fewest. The authors suggested that the approach could potentially be extended to other disease states and immunological phenotypes. In this cohort, only TCR beta chains were sequenced, and detectable features were limited by the absence of alpha or paired-chain data. A later analysis found that HLA-associated TCR beta chains were more clonally expanded and had lower generation probabilities than equally common non-associated chains. Over 15 rarely observed V segments, including chromosome 9 orphons, were excluded from the earlier analysis of just under 600 of the donors because counts were too low. Roughly uniform sequencing depth across donors was assumed in presence/absence analyses, although this assumption may not hold. Strong co-occurrence of HLA alleles, especially DR and DQ, made assigning TCR associations to individual alleles difficult. Because HLA typing was missing for some donors at each locus, association tests included only the typed subset. Several of the top co-occurrence clusters appeared to be linked to parvovirus B19, influenza, CMV and Epstein-Barr virus, according to a later analysis. Linkage disequilibrium might explain the correlated functional status among segregating V segments, but an unknown experimental factor could not be ruled out. An association between a missense DCLRE1C variant and V-gene and J-gene trimming of TCR beta chains was found in a later genetic analysis and replicated in an independent cohort. According to a later genetic analysis, donors in an Asian-associated ancestry cluster had fewer N-insertions in productive TCRs than the approximately 700-donor mean. In both the original and validation cohorts, the classifier was reported to diagnose cytomegalovirus status with high specificity and sensitivity. A later analysis associated some 17,000 TCR beta sequences with specific HLA alleles at a false discovery rate of 0.05. Three of the identified cytomegalovirus-associated TCR beta chains were confirmed in vitro to be specific for cytomegalovirus antigens.

In total, more than 500 healthy bone marrow donors made up the cohort. At the time of sampling, all cohort members were nominally healthy, though unrecorded immune exposures were likely present. The donor was CMV seronegative and belonged to the group of 350 to 400 seronegative cohort members. A peripheral blood sample was collected from each donor, and TCR beta sequencing was performed on peripheral blood mononuclear cells. The Qiagen DNeasy Blood Extraction Kit was used to extract genomic DNA from the blood cell samples. The library was prepared using the immunoSEQ multiplex PCR assay. The multiplex PCR relied on a mix of 60 forward primers for TCR Vbeta segments and 13 reverse primers for TCR Jbeta segments. Amplification of the CDR3 region of rearranged TCR beta genes was performed with a multiplex PCR assay on genomic DNA. The amplified TCR beta libraries were sequenced on the Illumina HiSeq System as 87-base-pair reads. Processing in the source paper ran as follows. A later analysis counted 75 million to 100 million unique TCR beta chains across the 670 or so repertoires, and some 11 million of these chains were shared by at least two donors. To remove PCR and sequencing errors, raw reads were error-corrected and collapsed into unique sequences using a nearest-neighbor algorithm that merged closely related sequences. To assign V, D and J gene segments, CDR3 sequences were aligned to IMGT reference sequences. For a sequence to be retained, at least a six-nucleotide match to both a V gene segment and a J gene segment was required. Rearrangements were called productive when the CDR3 lacked stop codons and stayed in frame with V and J; all others were non-productive. Following IMGT convention, CDR3 was defined as the stretch from the second conserved V-encoded cysteine to the conserved J-encoded phenylalanine. The earlier analysis of approximately 590 of the donors excluded any sequence lacking an unambiguous match to a single V gene segment. In an earlier analysis of 500 to 750 of the donors, V segments were called functional above 56.7% productive rearrangements and were called segregating when the between-donor standard deviation exceeded 5%. To diagnose cytomegalovirus status from the catalog of TCR beta chain sequences, a statistical classification framework was built. In a later analysis, V and J genes were assigned by comparing TCR nucleotide sequences against IMGT/GENE-DB human TR gene sequences. A later analysis assigned CDR3 sequences and most-parsimonious VDJ recombination scenarios with the TCRdist pipeline. In a later analysis, every TCR beta chain was defined by the combination of its CDR3 amino acid sequence and its V-gene family, and reads without a unique V-gene family were dropped. In a later analysis, 450 to 600 highly shared, low-generation-probability nucleotide sequences were removed to address suspected cross-contamination and a sequencing artifact. In a later analysis, a clonal expansion index for each public chain was calculated from normalized within-repertoire ranks of inferred template counts. In a later analysis, generation probabilities were computed with a VDJ recombination model fitted to out-of-frame rearrangements, and the resulting probabilities were checked against IGoR. In a later analysis, TCR-TCR, TCR-HLA and TCR-CMV co-occurrence was scored with hypergeometric tests, and a repertoire-size bias correction was applied to TCR pairs. A later analysis estimated false discovery rates by permuting HLA or CMV assignments 20 times. In a later analysis, co-occurring TCRs were grouped with DBSCAN, and TCRdist sequence similarity was added when clustering was performed within HLA-allele-positive subsets. Repertoires with fewer than 30,000 or more than 120,000 public chains were left out of co-occurrence clustering, as were roughly five repertoires with anomalous nucleotide sharing. Held by TCRdb, this immuneACCESS table contains in-frame sequences only and omits some clones. Under half of the omission traces to an unresolved V gene where checked; the cause of the rest is unknown. V and J calls and clone size are as listed in that table; D and trimming were resolved from the DNA. The sample contains 85,000 to 130,000 clones, roughly 74% of them found a single time. The top ten clones comprise roughly 2.5% of the sample.

Source material: PBMCs. The receptor's source is a man between 35 and 55 years old in good health and CMV-seronegative. The V and J genes are TRBV7-6 and TRBJ2-6; 5 matching bases give a weak D call of TRBD2. The CDR3 is CASSFRDSGANVLTF. The nucleotide sequence is TGTGCCAGCAGTTTTCGGGACTCTGGGGCCAACGTCCTGACTTTC.